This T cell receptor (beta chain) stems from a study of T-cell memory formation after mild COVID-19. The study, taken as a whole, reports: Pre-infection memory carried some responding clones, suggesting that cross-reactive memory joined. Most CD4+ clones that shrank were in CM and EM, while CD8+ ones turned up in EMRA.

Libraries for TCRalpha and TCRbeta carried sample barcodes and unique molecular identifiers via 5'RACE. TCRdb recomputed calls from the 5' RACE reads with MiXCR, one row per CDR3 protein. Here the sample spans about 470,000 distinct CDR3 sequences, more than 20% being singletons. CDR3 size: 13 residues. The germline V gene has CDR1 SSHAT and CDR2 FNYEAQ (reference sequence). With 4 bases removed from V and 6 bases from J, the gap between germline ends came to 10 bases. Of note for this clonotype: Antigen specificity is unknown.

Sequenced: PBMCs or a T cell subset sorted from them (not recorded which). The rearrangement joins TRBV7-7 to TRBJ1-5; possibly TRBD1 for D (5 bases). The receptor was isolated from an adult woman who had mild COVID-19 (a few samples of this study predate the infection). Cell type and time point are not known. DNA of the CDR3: TGTGCCAGCAGCTCCAGGGTGGGTCAGCCCCAGCATTTT. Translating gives CASSSRVGQPQHF.